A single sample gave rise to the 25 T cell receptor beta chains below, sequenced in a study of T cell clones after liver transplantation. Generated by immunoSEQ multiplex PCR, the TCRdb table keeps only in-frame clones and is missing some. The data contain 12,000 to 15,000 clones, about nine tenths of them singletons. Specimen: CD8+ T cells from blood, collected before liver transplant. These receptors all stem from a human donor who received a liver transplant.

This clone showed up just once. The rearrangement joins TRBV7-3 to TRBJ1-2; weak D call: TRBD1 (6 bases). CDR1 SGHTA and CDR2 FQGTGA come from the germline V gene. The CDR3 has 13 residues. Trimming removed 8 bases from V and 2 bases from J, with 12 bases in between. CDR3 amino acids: CASRGALNYGYTF. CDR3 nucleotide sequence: TGTGCCAGCCGGGGGGCTTTAAACTATGGCTACACCTTC.

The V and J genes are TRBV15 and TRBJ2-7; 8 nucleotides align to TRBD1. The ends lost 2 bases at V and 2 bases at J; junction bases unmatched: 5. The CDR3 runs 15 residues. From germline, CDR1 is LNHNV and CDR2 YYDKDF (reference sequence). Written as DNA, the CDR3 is TGTGCCACCAGCAGATCCCGACAGGGGCCCTACGAGCAGTACTTC. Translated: CATSRSRQGPYEQYF. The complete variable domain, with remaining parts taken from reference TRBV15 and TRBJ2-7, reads DAMVIQNPRYQVTQFGKPVTLSCSQTLNHNVMYWYQQKSSQAPKLLFHYYDKDFNNEADTPDNFQSRRPNTSFCFLDIRSPGLGDTAMYLCATSRSRQGPYEQYFGPGTRLTVT.

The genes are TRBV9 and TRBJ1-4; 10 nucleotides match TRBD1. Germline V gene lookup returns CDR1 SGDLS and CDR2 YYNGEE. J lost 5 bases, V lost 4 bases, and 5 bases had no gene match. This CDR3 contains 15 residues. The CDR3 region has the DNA TGTGCCAGCAGCCCAGGGACAGGGGAAAATGAAAAACTGTTTTTT. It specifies CASSPGTGENEKLFF.

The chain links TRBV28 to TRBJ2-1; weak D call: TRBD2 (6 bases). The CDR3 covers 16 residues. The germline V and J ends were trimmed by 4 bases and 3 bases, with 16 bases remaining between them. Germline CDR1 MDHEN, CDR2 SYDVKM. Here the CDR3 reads CASSSPTSLDYNEQFF. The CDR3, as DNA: TGTGCCAGCAGTTCCCCAACTAGCTTGGACTACAATGAGCAGTTCTTC.

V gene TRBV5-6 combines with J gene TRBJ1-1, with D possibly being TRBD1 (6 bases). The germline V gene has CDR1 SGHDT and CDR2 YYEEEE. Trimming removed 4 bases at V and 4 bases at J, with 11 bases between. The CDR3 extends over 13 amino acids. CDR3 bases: TGTGCCAGCAGCCTCTGGGGGGCCACTGAAGCTTTCTTT. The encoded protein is CASSLWGATEAFF.

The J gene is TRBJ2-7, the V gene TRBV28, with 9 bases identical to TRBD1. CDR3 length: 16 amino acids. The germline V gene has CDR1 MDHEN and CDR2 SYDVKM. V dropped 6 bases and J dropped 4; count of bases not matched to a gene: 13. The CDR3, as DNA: TGTGCCAGCAGCTCCTACTTGGGACAGGGAGGGTACGAGCAGTACTTC. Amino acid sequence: CASSSYLGQGGYEQYF.

The CDR3 protein is CSARVGGGQFF. CDR3 coding DNA: TGCAGTGCTAGAGTGGGAGGCGGGCAGTTCTTC. The chain carries TRBV20-1 and TRBJ2-1; possibly TRBD2 for D (6 bases). Germline V gene sequence: CDR1 DFQATT, CDR2 SNEGSKA (reference sequence). Deletions cut 1 base from V and 12 bases from J, with 10 bases between. The CDR3 length is 11 residues.

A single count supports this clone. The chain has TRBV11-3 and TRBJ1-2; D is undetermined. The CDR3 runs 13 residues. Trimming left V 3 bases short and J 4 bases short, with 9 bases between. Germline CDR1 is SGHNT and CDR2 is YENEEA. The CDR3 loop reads CASSFTKGYGYTF. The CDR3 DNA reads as TGTGCCAGCAGCTTTACAAAGGGCTATGGCTACACCTTC.

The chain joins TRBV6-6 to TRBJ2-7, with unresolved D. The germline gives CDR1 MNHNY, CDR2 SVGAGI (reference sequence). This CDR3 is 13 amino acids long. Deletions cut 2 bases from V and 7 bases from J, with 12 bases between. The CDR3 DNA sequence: TGTGCCAGCAGTTACCCCGAGGTTCGTGAGCAGTACTTC. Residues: CASSYPEVREQYF.

CDR3 bases: TGTGCCAGCAGCTCCGCGACAGTCTACGAGCAGTACTTC. It encodes CASSSATVYEQYF. This chain uses TRBV28 with TRBJ2-7; TRBD1 is a possible D gene (5 bases). The CDR3 runs to 13 residues. Germline V gene lookup returns CDR1 MDHEN and CDR2 SYDVKM. Trimming took 6 bases from V and 3 from J, leaving 12 bases between them.

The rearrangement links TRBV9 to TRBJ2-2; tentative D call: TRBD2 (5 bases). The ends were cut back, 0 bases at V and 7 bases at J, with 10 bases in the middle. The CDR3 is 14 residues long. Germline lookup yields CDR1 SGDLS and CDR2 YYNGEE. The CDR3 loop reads CASSVGGGGGELFF. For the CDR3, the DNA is TGTGCCAGCAGCGTAGGCGGAGGTGGCGGGGAGCTGTTTTTT.

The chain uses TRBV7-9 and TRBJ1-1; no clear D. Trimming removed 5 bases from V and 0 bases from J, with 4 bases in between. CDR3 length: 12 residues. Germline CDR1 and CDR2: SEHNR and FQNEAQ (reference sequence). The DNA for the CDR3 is TGTGCCAGCAGCCTCCTGAACACTGAAGCTTTCTTT. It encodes CASSLLNTEAFF.

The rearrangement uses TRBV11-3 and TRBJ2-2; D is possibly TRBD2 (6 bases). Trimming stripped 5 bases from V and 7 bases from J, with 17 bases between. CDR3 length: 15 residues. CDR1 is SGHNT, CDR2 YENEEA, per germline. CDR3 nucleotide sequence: TGTGCCAGCAGCCCCACCCGGGGGTCAGTCGGGGAGCTGTTTTTT. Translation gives CASSPTRGSVGELFF.

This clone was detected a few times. CDR3 nucleotide sequence: TGTGCCACCAGCAGGCGTGTAACCCAGGAGCTGTTTTTT. This translates into CATSRRVTQELFF. The chain combines TRBV15 with TRBJ2-2, with D hard to call. CDR1 LNHNV and CDR2 YYDKDF come from the germline V gene (reference sequence). V gave up 3 bases and J gave up 10 bases, with 12 bases separating them. The CDR3 totals 13 residues.

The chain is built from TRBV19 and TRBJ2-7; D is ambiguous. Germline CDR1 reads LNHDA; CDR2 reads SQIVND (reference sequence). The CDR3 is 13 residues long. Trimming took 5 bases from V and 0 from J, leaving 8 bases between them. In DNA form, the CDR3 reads TGTGCCAGTAGTTTGACACCCTCCTACGAGCAGTACTTC. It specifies CASSLTPSYEQYF.

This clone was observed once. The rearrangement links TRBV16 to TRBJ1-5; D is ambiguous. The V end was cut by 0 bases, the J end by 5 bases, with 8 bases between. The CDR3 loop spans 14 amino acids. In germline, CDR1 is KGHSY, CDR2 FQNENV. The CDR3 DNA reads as TGTGCCAGCAGCCAATCCCTAGGGTATCAGCCCCAGCATTTT. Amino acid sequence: CASSQSLGYQPQHF.

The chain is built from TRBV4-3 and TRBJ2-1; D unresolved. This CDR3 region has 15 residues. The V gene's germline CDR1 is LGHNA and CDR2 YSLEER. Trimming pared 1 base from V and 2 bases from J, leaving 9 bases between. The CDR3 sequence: CASSQVGDPYNEQFF. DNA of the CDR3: TGCGCCAGCAGCCAAGTCGGAGACCCCTACAATGAGCAGTTCTTC.

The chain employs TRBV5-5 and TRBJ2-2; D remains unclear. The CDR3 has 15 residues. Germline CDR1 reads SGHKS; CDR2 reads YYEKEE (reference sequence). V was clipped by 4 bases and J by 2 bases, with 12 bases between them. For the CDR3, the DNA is TGTGCCAGCAGCCCAGTAGAGGTTAACACCGGGGAGCTGTTTTTT. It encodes CASSPVEVNTGELFF.

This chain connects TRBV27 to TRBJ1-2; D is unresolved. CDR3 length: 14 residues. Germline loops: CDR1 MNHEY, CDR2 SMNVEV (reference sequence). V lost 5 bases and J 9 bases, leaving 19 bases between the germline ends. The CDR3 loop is CASSLGRASYRYTF. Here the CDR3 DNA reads TGTGCCAGCAGTCTGGGGAGGGCCTCATATCGCTACACCTTC.

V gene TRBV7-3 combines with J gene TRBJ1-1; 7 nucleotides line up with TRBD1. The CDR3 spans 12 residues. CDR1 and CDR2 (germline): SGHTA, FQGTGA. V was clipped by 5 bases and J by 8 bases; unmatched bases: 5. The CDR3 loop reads CASSPGGQEAFF. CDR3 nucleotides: TGTGCCAGCAGCCCCGGGGGACAGGAAGCTTTCTTT.

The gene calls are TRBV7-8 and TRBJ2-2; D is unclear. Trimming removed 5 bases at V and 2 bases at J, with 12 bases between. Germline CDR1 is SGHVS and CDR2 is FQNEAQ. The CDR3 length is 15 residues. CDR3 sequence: CASSDRVLNTGELFF. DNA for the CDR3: TGTGCCAGCAGCGACCGGGTCCTAAACACCGGGGAGCTGTTTTTT.

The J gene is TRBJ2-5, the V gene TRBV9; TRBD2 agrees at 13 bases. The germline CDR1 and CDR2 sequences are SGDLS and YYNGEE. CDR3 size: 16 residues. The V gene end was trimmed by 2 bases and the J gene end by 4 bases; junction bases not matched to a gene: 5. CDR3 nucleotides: TGTGCCAGCAGCGTGGGACTAGCGGGGTTGGGAGAGACCCAGTACTTC. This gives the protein CASSVGLAGLGETQYF.

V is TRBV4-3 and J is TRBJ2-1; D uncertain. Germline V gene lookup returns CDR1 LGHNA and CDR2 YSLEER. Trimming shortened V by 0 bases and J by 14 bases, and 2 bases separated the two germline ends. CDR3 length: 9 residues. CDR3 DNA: TGCGCCAGCAGCCAAGATGAGTTCTTC. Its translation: CASSQDEFF.

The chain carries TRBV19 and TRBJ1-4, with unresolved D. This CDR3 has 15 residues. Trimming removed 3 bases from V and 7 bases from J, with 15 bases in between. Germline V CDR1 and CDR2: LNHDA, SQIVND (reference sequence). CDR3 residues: CASSMGFSLPEKLFF. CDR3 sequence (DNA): TGTGCCAGTAGTATGGGCTTCTCCCTACCTGAAAAACTGTTTTTT.

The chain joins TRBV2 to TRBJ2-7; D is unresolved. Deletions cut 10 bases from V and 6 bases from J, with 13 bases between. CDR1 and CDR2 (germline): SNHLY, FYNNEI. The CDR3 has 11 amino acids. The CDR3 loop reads CANIGFSEQYF. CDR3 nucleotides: TGTGCCAACATAGGGTTCTCCGAGCAGTACTTC.